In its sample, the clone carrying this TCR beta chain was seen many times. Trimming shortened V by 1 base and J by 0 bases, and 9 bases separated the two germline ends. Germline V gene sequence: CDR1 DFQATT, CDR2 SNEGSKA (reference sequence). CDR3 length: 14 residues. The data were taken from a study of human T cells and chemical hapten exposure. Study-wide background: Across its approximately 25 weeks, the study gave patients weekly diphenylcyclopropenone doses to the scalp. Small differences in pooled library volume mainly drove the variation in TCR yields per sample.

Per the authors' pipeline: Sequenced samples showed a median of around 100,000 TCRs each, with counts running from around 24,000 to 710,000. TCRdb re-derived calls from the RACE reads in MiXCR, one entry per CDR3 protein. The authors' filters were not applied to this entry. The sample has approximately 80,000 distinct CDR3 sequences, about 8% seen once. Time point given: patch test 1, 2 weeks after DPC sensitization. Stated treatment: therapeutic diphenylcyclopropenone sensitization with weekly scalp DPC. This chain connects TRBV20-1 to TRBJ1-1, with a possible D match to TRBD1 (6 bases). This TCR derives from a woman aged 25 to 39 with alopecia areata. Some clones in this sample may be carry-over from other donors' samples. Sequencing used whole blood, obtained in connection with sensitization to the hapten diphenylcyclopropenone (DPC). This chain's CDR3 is CSARVPGVNTEAFF. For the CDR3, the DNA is TGCAGTGCTAGAGTGCCAGGGGTGAACACTGAAGCTTTCTTT.